The next 19 T cell receptor beta chains were all read from a single sample in a study of beta chain features in type 1 diabetes. Their target antigens are unknown. General observations from the study: The study found moderately but significantly shorter TCRB CDR3s in all four CD4+ subsets of Type 1 diabetes patients.

Sequenced material consisted of expressed TCRB transcripts (all of the isolated RNA was reverse transcribed). Produced via immunoSEQ multiplex PCR; TCRdb's table is partial and in-frame only. The sample records fewer than 350,000 clones, 15% being singletons. Sequencing was done on a sample of naive CD4+ T cells from blood. The receptors come from a man younger than 30 with type 1 diabetes.

This clone was recorded a few times. DNA for the CDR3: TGTGCCAGCAGATGGACAGGAGCGGCCAAAAACATTCAGTACTTC. Amino acid sequence: CASRWTGAAKNIQYF. This sequence joins TRBV27 and TRBJ2-4, with 7 bases identical to TRBD1. Trimming took 6 bases from V and 1 from J; bases not matched to a gene: 6. There are 15 residues in the CDR3. Germline lookup yields CDR1 MNHEY and CDR2 SMNVEV (reference sequence).

The V and J genes are TRBV2 and TRBJ2-7; possible D gene TRBD2, 6 bases. Per germline, CDR1 SNHLY and CDR2 FYNNEI. V was shortened by 6 bases and J by 2 bases, with 14 bases between the two germline ends. The CDR3 totals 14 residues. The chain's CDR3 is CASRDWAGTYEQYF. The CDR3 DNA reads as TGTGCCAGCAGGGACTGGGCGGGAACCTACGAGCAGTACTTC.

The rearrangement joins TRBV7-6 to TRBJ2-5; D might be TRBD2 (6 bases). Trimming left V 5 bases short and J 4 bases short, with 17 bases between. CDR1 and CDR2 (germline): SGHVS, FNYEAQ. CDR3 length: 15 residues. CDR3 amino acids: CASSRAGGSLETQYF. In nucleotides, the CDR3 is TGTGCCAGCAGCCGCGCCGGGGGTAGCCTAGAGACCCAGTACTTC.

This clone was counted only a few times. The chain recombines TRBV7-9 with TRBJ2-7; 11 bases align to TRBD1. Losses at the gene ends were 1 base for V and 6 bases for J; bases not matched to a gene: 5. From germline, CDR1 is SEHNR and CDR2 FQNEAQ (reference sequence). This CDR3 comprises 15 residues. The chain's CDR3 is CASSLVAGTGGEQYF. The CDR3 DNA reads as TGTGCCAGCAGCTTAGTAGCCGGGACAGGGGGCGAGCAGTACTTC.

This clone showed up just a few times. The rearrangement links TRBV30 to TRBJ2-5, with a possible D match to TRBD1 (6 bases). V was pared by 4 bases and J by 7 bases, with 16 bases between. The germline CDR1 and CDR2 sequences are GTSNPN and SVGIG (reference sequence). The CDR3 contains 13 residues. CDR3 loop: CAWKRKGVGTQYF. CDR3 nucleotides: TGTGCCTGGAAAAGGAAGGGGGTGGGGACCCAGTACTTC. The full variable domain, completed using reference TRBV30 and TRBJ2-5, is SQTIHQWPATLVQPVGSPLSLECTVEGTSNPNLYWYRQAAGRGLQLLFYSVGIGQISSEVPQNLSASRPQDRQFILSSKKLLLSDSGFYLCAWKRKGVGTQYFGPGTRLLVL.

The chain couples TRBV29-1 to TRBJ2-1, with TRBD1 matching over 9 bases. From germline, CDR1 is SQVTM and CDR2 ANQGSEA. The V gene end was trimmed by 8 bases and the J gene end by 8 bases; junction bases not matched to a gene: 16. The CDR3 length is 15 residues. CDR3 in amino acids: CSFSSPGQGVDEQFF. The CDR3, as DNA: TGCAGCTTCAGCTCACCGGGACAGGGTGTCGATGAGCAGTTCTTC.

This clone was seen more than once but under ten times. The chain links TRBV28 to TRBJ2-7; 10 nucleotides line up with TRBD1. The V segment lost 3 bases and the J segment 4 bases; nucleotides outside the gene matches: 12. Germline assignment: CDR1 MDHEN and CDR2 SYDVKM. CDR3 length: 17 residues. CDR3: CASSLIGPGQGLYEQYF. Here the CDR3 DNA reads TGTGCCAGCAGTTTGATTGGACCGGGACAGGGGCTTTACGAGCAGTACTTC. Combining the CDR3 with reference TRBV28 and TRBJ2-7 gives the whole variable domain DVKVTQSSRYLVKRTGEKVFLECVQDMDHENMFWYRQDPGLGLRLIYFSYDVKMKEKGDIPEGYSVSREKKERFSLILESASTNQTSMYLCASSLIGPGQGLYEQYFGPGTRLTVT.

This clone was observed a few times. J is TRBJ2-1 and V is TRBV7-9; 10 nucleotides line up with TRBD2. CDR1 is SEHNR and CDR2 is FQNEAQ in the germline V gene (reference sequence). Unmatched junction bases numbered 4, after V lost 5 bases and J lost 0 bases. The CDR3 has 16 amino acids. CDR3 sequence: CASSPGLALSYNEQFF. In DNA, the CDR3 is TGTGCCAGCAGCCCGGGACTAGCGCTCTCCTACAATGAGCAGTTCTTC.

This clone was counted a few times. At one of its ends the junction is not consistent with the germline gene, which may arise from a read error. The chain couples TRBV9 to TRBJ1-1; a possible D gene is TRBD1 (5 bases). In germline, CDR1 is SGDLS, CDR2 YYNGEE. CDR3 size: 12 residues. The CDR3: CASRSPQGESFF. CDR3 in DNA: TGTGCCAGCAGGTCCCCTCAGGGTGAATCTTTCTTT.

This clone was recorded a few times. The genes are TRBV5-1 and TRBJ1-5; D is ambiguous. The germline CDR1 and CDR2 sequences are SGHRS and YFSETQ. The CDR3 covers 13 residues. The germline V and J ends were trimmed by 0 bases and 3 bases, with 4 bases remaining between them. This CDR3 reads CASSLATNQPQHF. The CDR3 DNA follows: TGCGCCAGCAGCTTGGCTACCAATCAGCCCCAGCATTTT.

Comments on this clone: The sample has other DNA sequences that encode this CDR3 too. V is TRBV15 and J is TRBJ2-7; 7 bases line up with TRBD1. The CDR3 spans 14 residues. Germline V gives CDR1 LNHNV, CDR2 YYDKDF (reference sequence). Germline trimming cut 1 base from V and 1 base from J; bases unmatched to any gene: 1. The CDR3 reads CATSRGGQSYEQYF. DNA of the CDR3: TGTGCCACCAGCAGAGGGGGACAGTCCTACGAGCAGTACTTC.

This clone was seen a few times. A read error may produce the germline difference seen at one junction end. The chain is built from TRBV30 and TRBJ1-4; D not resolved. Germline assignment: CDR1 GTSNPN and CDR2 SVGIG (reference sequence). The CDR3 has 13 amino acids. The CDR3, as DNA: TGTGCCTGGAGTGCAATATGGGGAGGGTTCGTGATTTTT. Amino acids: CAWSAIWGGFVIF.

As for this clone: An end of the junction does not agree with germline; a read error may underlie this. The genes are TRBV20-1 and TRBJ1-2; weak D call: TRBD1 (5 bases). Germline V gene lookup returns CDR1 DFQATT and CDR2 SNEGSKA (reference sequence). The CDR3 totals 8 residues. The CDR3 region has the DNA TGCAGTGCTAGAGGGGGGGGCTTC. Protein sequence: CSARGGGF.

V gene TRBV7-2 combines with J gene TRBJ2-5, with 7 nucleotides matching TRBD1. CDR1 SGHTA and CDR2 FQGNSA come from the germline V gene. This CDR3 is built from 15 residues. With 0 bases clipped from V and 4 bases from J, the junction kept 5 bases outside the gene matches. DNA for the CDR3: TGTGCCAGCAGCTTAGCTCAGGGGGTGGTAGAGACCCAGTACTTC. This encodes CASSLAQGVVETQYF.

The V gene is TRBV7-2, the J gene TRBJ2-1; no reliable D call. Germline V CDR1 and CDR2: SGHTA, FQGNSA. This CDR3 spans 13 amino acids. V lost 2 bases to trimming and J lost 7 bases, with 9 bases between them. The CDR3 nucleotides read TGTGCCAGCAGCTTAACCCCGCGGAATGAGCAGTTCTTC. Translating gives CASSLTPRNEQFF. Combining the CDR3 with reference TRBV7-2 and TRBJ2-1 gives the whole variable domain GAGVSQSPSNKVTEKGKDVELRCDPISGHTALYWYRQSLGQGLEFLIYFQGNSAPDKSGLPSDRFSAERTGGSVSTLTIQRTQQEDSAVYLCASSLTPRNEQFFGPGTRLTVL.

The V and J genes are TRBV15 and TRBJ2-2; 11 nucleotides line up with TRBD2. CDR1 and CDR2 (germline): LNHNV, YYDKDF (reference sequence). This CDR3 region has 15 residues. The J segment lost 10 bases and the V segment lost 2 bases, leaving 6 bases of the junction unmatched. Here the CDR3 DNA reads TGTGCCACCAGCAGACCGGGACTAGCGGCCCAGGAGCTGTTTTTT. The encoded protein is CATSRPGLAAQELFF.

This clone has just a few counts. The V call is TRBV10-3, the J call TRBJ1-4, with a possible D match to TRBD1 (5 bases). The CDR3 runs to 14 residues. In germline, CDR1 is ENHRY, CDR2 SYGVKD. The V gene lost 6 bases and the J gene lost 0 bases, with 8 bases spanning the gap. The DNA for the CDR3 is TGTGCCATCAGCGACAGCACAACTAATGAAAAACTGTTTTTT. Protein sequence: CAISDSTTNEKLFF.

This sequence joins TRBV19 and TRBJ2-1; no firm D call. CDR3 length: 15 amino acids. Per germline, CDR1 LNHDA and CDR2 SQIVND (reference sequence). V lost 3 bases to trimming and J lost 0 bases, with 9 bases between them. The CDR3 loop reads CASSIDTTSYNEQFF. The CDR3 coding sequence is TGTGCCAGTAGTATCGACACGACCTCCTACAATGAGCAGTTCTTC.

V gene TRBV5-1 combines with J gene TRBJ2-7; 7 bases align to TRBD1. The germline CDR1 and CDR2 sequences are SGHRS and YFSETQ. The CDR3 length is 14 residues. Trimming cost V 5 bases and J 5 bases; bases outside gene matches: 10. The CDR3 loop reads CASRWSGTVDEQYF. The CDR3 DNA sequence: TGCGCCAGCAGGTGGTCCGGGACAGTTGACGAGCAGTACTTC. Based on the CDR3 plus reference TRBV5-1 and TRBJ2-7, the full variable domain is KAGVTQTPRYLIKTRGQQVTLSCSPISGHRSVSWYQQTPGQGLQFLFEYFSETQRNKGNFPGRFSGRQFSNSRSEMNVSTLELGDSALYLCASRWSGTVDEQYFGPGTRLTVT.